The 12 T cell receptor beta chains reported below all come from one sample, sequenced in a study of T-cell memory formation after mild COVID-19. TCRdb re-analysed the 5' RACE reads in MiXCR, keeping a single row per CDR3 protein. The sample lists 400,000 to 500,000 distinct CDR3 sequences; 20% to 25% were seen once. The sequenced material came from PBMCs or a T cell subset sorted from them (not recorded which). Receptors were obtained from an adult woman who had mild COVID-19 (a few samples of this study predate the infection). Cell type and time point are not known.

This clonotype was counted a few times. The chain is built from TRBV5-1 and TRBJ2-1; D is possibly TRBD1 or TRBD2 (5 bases each). The ends were cut back, 1 base at V and 9 bases at J, with 17 bases in the middle. The CDR3 totals 15 residues. Germline CDR1 and CDR2: SGHRS and YFSETQ. This CDR3 reads CASSLMVVGVSEQFF. The CDR3 region has the DNA TGCGCCAGCAGCTTGATGGTGGTGGGGGTAAGTGAGCAGTTCTTC.

The chain employs TRBV20-1 and TRBJ1-2, with D tentatively TRBD1 (6 bases). The germline gives CDR1 DFQATT, CDR2 SNEGSKA (reference sequence). CDR3 size: 12 residues. The ends were cut back, 5 bases at V and 4 bases at J, with 11 bases in the middle. The DNA for the CDR3 is TGCAGTGCTGCCGGGACACCCTATGGCTACACCTTC. As protein: CSAAGTPYGYTF.

There are a few counts of this clonotype. V is TRBV7-2 and J is TRBJ1-6; no definite D call. Between the trimmed V and J ends, which lost 2 bases and 5 bases, there was a span of 1 base. The CDR3 sequence is 12 residues long. Germline V gives CDR1 SGHTA, CDR2 FQGNSA. CDR3 loop: CASSLNNSPLHF. The DNA for the CDR3 is TGTGCCAGCAGCTTAAATAATTCACCCCTCCACTTT.

For the CDR3, the DNA is TGTGCCAGCAGCTTAGTCGGCAGGGATCTCCCGCCGGAAGCTTTCTTT. It encodes CASSLVGRDLPPEAFF. The rearrangement joins TRBV11-1 to TRBJ1-1, with a possible D match to TRBD1 (5 bases). Germline CDR1 reads SGHAT; CDR2 reads FQDESV (reference sequence). V lost 1 base to trimming and J lost 8 bases, with 20 bases between them. There are 16 residues in the CDR3. Filled out from reference TRBV11-1 and TRBJ1-1, the complete variable domain reads EAEVAQSPRYKITEKSQAVAFWCDPISGHATLYWYRQILGQGPELLVQFQDESVVDDSQLPKDRFSAERLKGVDSTLKIQPAELGDSAMYLCASSLVGRDLPPEAFFGQGTRLTVV.

This clonotype came up a few times. The chain carries TRBV13 and TRBJ1-4, with D possibly TRBD1 on 6 matching bases. Trimming shortened V by 5 bases and J by 7 bases, and 14 bases separated the two germline ends. Germline V lookup: CDR1 PRHDT, CDR2 FYEKMQ (reference sequence). CDR3 size: 14 residues. The CDR3 DNA reads TGTGCCAGCAGCCAACGGACAGCGGCTGAAAAACTGTTTTTT. Translation gives CASSQRTAAEKLFF.

This clonotype was recorded a few times. CDR3 nucleotide sequence: TGTGCCAGCAGATCCTACAACGGGGTGAACACTGAAGCTTTCTTT. This encodes CASRSYNGVNTEAFF. The chain is built from TRBV12-3 or TRBV12-4 and TRBJ1-1; D unclear. The CDR3 sequence is 15 residues long. Trimming took 6 bases from V and 0 from J, leaving 14 bases between them.

This chain connects TRBV12-3 or TRBV12-4 to TRBJ1-2; 11 bases fit TRBD1. V shed 6 bases and J 2 bases; nucleotides not matched to a gene: 5. The CDR3 spans 15 residues. Written as DNA, the CDR3 is TGTGCCAGCAGGGCCGGGACAGGGGGGAACTATGGCTACACCTTC. Translation: CASRAGTGGNYGYTF.

In its sample, this clonotype was seen a few times. The chain joins TRBV20-1 to TRBJ2-3; D is ambiguous. This CDR3 is built from 13 residues. In germline, CDR1 is DFQATT, CDR2 SNEGSKA (reference sequence). Deletions cut 3 bases from V and 8 bases from J, with 15 bases between. The CDR3 loop is CSASDRRSPTQYF. CDR3 sequence (DNA): TGCAGTGCTAGTGACCGACGGAGTCCTACGCAGTATTTT.

The chain is built from TRBV5-8 and TRBJ2-2, with D perhaps matching TRBD2 (6 bases). Germline CDR1 is SGHTS and CDR2 is YDEGEE. The V and J ends lost 6 bases and 1 base respectively, with 13 bases between them. The CDR3 spans 15 residues. DNA of the CDR3: TGTGCCAGCACCACTGTAGCGGAGAACACCGGGGAGCTGTTTTTT. Encoded protein: CASTTVAENTGELFF.

This clonotype was observed at least ten times. The V and J genes are TRBV7-8 and TRBJ2-5; possible D gene TRBD2, 6 bases. V gave up 2 bases and J gave up 7 bases, with 11 bases separating them. This CDR3 comprises 13 residues. Germline CDR1 is SGHVS and CDR2 is FQNEAQ. The CDR3 loop reads CASSLRQGGTQYF. For the CDR3, the DNA is TGTGCCAGCAGCTTACGGCAGGGAGGGACCCAGTACTTC.

V and J are TRBV12-3 or TRBV12-4 and TRBJ1-1; a weak D match, TRBD1 (5 bases). Trimming cost V 7 bases and J 6 bases, with 9 bases left between them. This CDR3 spans 11 amino acids. The CDR3 loop reads CASTLGAEAFF. CDR3 DNA sequence: TGTGCCAGCACCTTAGGGGCTGAAGCTTTCTTT.

This clonotype appeared a few times. The chain uses TRBV7-9 and TRBJ2-5; weak D call: TRBD2 (6 bases). CDR3 length: 14 residues. Germline-derived CDR1 and CDR2 are SEHNR and FQNEAQ (reference sequence). V was pared by 3 bases and J by 5 bases, with 13 bases between. The CDR3 here is CASSLREGRETQYF. The CDR3 DNA sequence: TGTGCCAGCAGCTTGCGGGAAGGGCGCGAGACCCAGTACTTC. Combining the CDR3 with reference TRBV7-9 and TRBJ2-5 gives the whole variable domain DTGVSQNPRHKITKRGQNVTFRCDPISEHNRLYWYRQTLGQGPEFLTYFQNEAQLEKSRLLSDRFSAERPKGSFSTLEIQRTEQGDSAMYLCASSLREGRETQYFGPGTRLLVL.